This T cell receptor beta chain was documented in a study of vaccination effects on CD4 cells after COVID-19. The V gene's germline CDR1 is SQVTM and CDR2 ANQGSEA. The V end was cut by 7 bases, the J end by 3 bases, with 14 bases between. This CDR3 is built from 13 residues. Here immunoSEQ multiplex PCR was the method, and the copy in TCRdb shows in-frame clones only, minus some. Here the sample spans around 13,000 clones, less than 85% being singletons. ViraFEST assay sequencing came after antigen-specific CD4+ T cells were expanded with viral peptide pools. With about ten days of culture completed, CD4+ T cells were isolated. Approximately 2 million PBMC were seeded per well and grown in the presence of 9 to 10 IU/ml IL-2 and around 11 ug/ml peptides. Cultures had half their medium replaced with IL-2 medium on days 3 and 7. A note on this clone: The antigen is unknown.

The TCR comes from a human donor who received a COVID-19 vaccine. The chain employs TRBV29-1 and TRBJ2-3; possibly TRBD2 for D (5 bases). Here the sequenced sample was CD4+ T cells from PBMCs cultured with HCoV-229E spike peptides, taken before COVID-19 vaccination. The CDR3 reads CSAERGKTDTQYF. The CDR3 DNA sequence: TGCAGCGCTGAGCGAGGGAAAACAGATACGCAGTATTTT.